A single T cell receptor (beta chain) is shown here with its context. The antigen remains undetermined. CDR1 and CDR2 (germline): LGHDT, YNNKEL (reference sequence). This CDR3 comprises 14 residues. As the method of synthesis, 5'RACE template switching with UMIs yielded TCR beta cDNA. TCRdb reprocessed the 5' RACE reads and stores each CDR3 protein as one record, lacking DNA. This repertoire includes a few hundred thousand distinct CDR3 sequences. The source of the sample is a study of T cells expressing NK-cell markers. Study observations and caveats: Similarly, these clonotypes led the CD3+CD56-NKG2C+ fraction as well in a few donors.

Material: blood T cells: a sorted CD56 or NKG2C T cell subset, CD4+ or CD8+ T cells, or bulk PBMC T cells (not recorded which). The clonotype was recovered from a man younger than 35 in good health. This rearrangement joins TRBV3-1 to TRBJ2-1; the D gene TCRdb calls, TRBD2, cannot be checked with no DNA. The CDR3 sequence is CASSQMTGVNEQFF.